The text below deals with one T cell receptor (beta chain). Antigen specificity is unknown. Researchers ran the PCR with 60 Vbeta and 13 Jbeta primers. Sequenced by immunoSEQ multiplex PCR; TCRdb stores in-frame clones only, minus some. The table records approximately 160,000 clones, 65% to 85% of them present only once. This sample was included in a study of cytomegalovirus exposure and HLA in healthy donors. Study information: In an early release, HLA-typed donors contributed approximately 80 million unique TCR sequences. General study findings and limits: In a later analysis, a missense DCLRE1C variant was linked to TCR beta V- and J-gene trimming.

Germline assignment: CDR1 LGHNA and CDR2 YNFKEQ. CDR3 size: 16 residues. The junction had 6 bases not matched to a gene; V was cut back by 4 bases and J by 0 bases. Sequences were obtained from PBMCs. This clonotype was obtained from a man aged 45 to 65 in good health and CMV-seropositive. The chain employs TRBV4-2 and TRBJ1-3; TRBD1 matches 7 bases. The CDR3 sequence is CASSRQGVNSGNTIYF. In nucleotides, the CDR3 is TGTGCCAGCAGCCGGCAGGGGGTAAACTCTGGAAACACCATATATTTT.